This T cell receptor (beta chain) was identified in a study of CD8+CD57+ T cells in acquired aplastic anemia. About the study: Recorded DNA amounts for sorted CD4+ and CD8+ cells had an average of about 3.5 ug. Notes on the study in general: Patients and controls shared some 30 CD8+ CDR3 sequences, highly expressed in patients.

The patients chosen for sequencing had shown expansion of CD8+CD57+ cells (detected by flow cytometry). Profiling of TCR beta VDJ combinations and CDR3 sequences used genomic DNA as template. TCRdb independently ran MiXCR on the reads; one entry per CDR3 protein. The sample holds about 240,000 distinct CDR3 sequences, around half seen once. Regarding this clonotype: Antigen unknown.

Sequenced input: sorted CD4+, CD8+, or CD8+CD57+ T cells (not recorded which) from PBMCs. The receptor comes from a human donor with aplastic anemia.

The CDR3 nucleotides are TGTGCCACCAGTGTGGACAGCTCCTACGAGCAGTACTTC. It is translated as CATSVDSSYEQYF. J is TRBJ2-7 and V is TRBV24-1, with D perhaps TRBD1 (6 bases). Germline V gene sequence: CDR1 KGHDR, CDR2 SFDVKD. The CDR3 totals 13 residues. V lost 5 bases, J lost 0 bases, and 7 bases lay in between.